These 20 T cell receptor beta chains originate from one sample sequenced in a study of yellow fever vaccine responses in identical twins. Using its own MiXCR run on the RT-PCR reads, TCRdb lists one record per CDR3 protein. The sample lists approximately 2,300 distinct CDR3 sequences, 8.7% occurring once. Sequencing was performed on T cells from blood (PBMCs), unsorted or a sorted subset (not recorded which), taken around 2 years after vaccination. The receptors stem from a woman aged 18-29 years who received the yellow fever vaccine.

In this sample, this clonotype turned up a few times. The rearrangement links TRBV6-1 to TRBJ2-1; D perhaps matches TRBD1 (9 bases). CDR1 MNHNS and CDR2 SASEGT come from the germline V gene. The CDR3 length is 14 residues. Trimming removed 7 bases at V and 9 bases at J, with 19 bases between. CDR3: CASTGGTGMGEQFF. DNA of the CDR3: TGTGCCAGCACGGGGGGGACAGGGATGGGTGAGCAGTTCTTC.

This clonotype was seen a few times. The J gene is TRBJ2-7, the V gene TRBV4-1, with TRBD1 matching 8 bases. Germline trimming cut 3 bases from V and 2 bases from J; bases unmatched to any gene: 6. The CDR3 length is 15 residues. Germline V gene sequence: CDR1 MGHRA, CDR2 YSYEKL. The CDR3 nucleotides are TGCGCCAGCAGCCACCGGACAGGGAAAACCTACGAGCAGTACTTC. Protein sequence: CASSHRTGKTYEQYF.

This clonotype was recorded a few times. The chain couples TRBV6-5 to TRBJ2-1; D assignment may be TRBD1 or TRBD2 (6 bases each). CDR1 is MNHEY and CDR2 is SVGAGI in the germline V gene. This CDR3 has 17 amino acids. Trimming cost V 0 bases and J 4 bases, with 16 bases left between them. The DNA of the CDR3 is TGTGCCAGCAGTTACTCGGGAACTAGGGGGGTATACAATGAGCAGTTCTTC. Encoded protein: CASSYSGTRGVYNEQFF.

The V and J genes are TRBV6-1 and TRBJ1-1; no reliable D call. In germline, CDR1 is MNHNS, CDR2 SASEGT. The V and J ends lost 6 bases and 1 base respectively, with 15 bases between them. The CDR3 consists of 15 residues. The CDR3 spells CASRHPGWGNTEAFF. As DNA, the CDR3 is TGTGCCAGCAGGCACCCGGGATGGGGGAACACTGAAGCTTTCTTT.

The chain couples TRBV6-2 or TRBV6-3 to TRBJ2-3; 8 bases are a match to TRBD2. Germline V gene data show CDR1 as MNHEY and CDR2 as SVGEGT. This CDR3 region has 15 residues. V dropped 5 bases and J dropped 3; count of bases not matched to a gene: 7. The CDR3 here is CASSTPGLVTDTQYF. DNA of the CDR3: TGTGCCAGCAGTACACCGGGACTAGTAACAGATACGCAGTATTTT.

By share of the sample, this clonotype is medium-sized. The chain is built from TRBV7-9 and TRBJ2-7, with D tentatively TRBD1 or TRBD2 (5 bases each). Deletions cut 2 bases from V and 5 bases from J, with 16 bases between. The CDR3 runs to 15 residues. Germline assignment: CDR1 SEHNR and CDR2 FQNEAQ (reference sequence). CDR3 nucleotide sequence: TGTGCCAGCAGCTTAAATACTGAGGGGCGGAACGAGCAGTACTTC. This encodes CASSLNTEGRNEQYF.

This clonotype occurred a few times. The rearrangement links TRBV24-1 to TRBJ2-7; D not resolved. V lost 6 bases and J lost 3, with 8 bases in between. The V gene's germline CDR1 is KGHDR and CDR2 SFDVKD. This CDR3 region has 12 residues. CDR3 amino acids: CATSPGNYEQYF. The CDR3 DNA follows: TGTGCCACCAGTCCGGGCAACTACGAGCAGTACTTC.

This chain connects TRBV9 to TRBJ2-1; D is undetermined. Looked up from germline, CDR1 is SGDLS and CDR2 is YYNGEE. V was cut by 3 bases and J by 2 bases, with 12 bases left in between. The length of the CDR3 is 15 residues. DNA of the CDR3: TGTGCCAGCAGCGACACGGTGGGGACCTACAATGAGCAGTTCTTC. It codes for CASSDTVGTYNEQFF.

This chain links TRBV11-2 with TRBJ2-1; tentatively, D is TRBD1 (6 bases). The CDR3 spans 16 residues. V lost 5 bases and J lost 6, with 20 bases in between. The germline CDR1 and CDR2 sequences are SGHAT and FQNNGV. The CDR3 DNA sequence: TGTGCCAGCAGCCCCTTATACAGGGCAGTCGGCAATGAGCAGTTCTTC. Translation gives CASSPLYRAVGNEQFF.

This sequence joins TRBV4-3 and TRBJ2-7; 9 nucleotides match TRBD2. Losses at the gene ends were 3 bases for V and 5 bases for J; bases not matched to a gene: 5. The CDR3 covers 14 residues. The germline V gene has CDR1 LGHNA and CDR2 YSLEER. CDR3 protein: CASSQLAGAHEQYF. For the CDR3, the DNA is TGCGCCAGCAGCCAGTTAGCGGGAGCCCACGAGCAGTACTTC.

This chain joins TRBV21-1 and TRBJ2-5. TRBV21-1 is flagged as a pseudogene. This CDR3 comprises 12 residues. The CDR3 bases are TGTGCCAGCAGCAAAGTGGGAGAGACCCAGTACTTC. Translating gives CASSKVGETQYF.

This clonotype appeared a few times. This chain links TRBV7-1 with TRBJ1-5; possible D gene TRBD1, 5 bases. TRBV7-1 is filed as an ORF, its function uncertain. V dropped 3 bases and J dropped 1 base, with 13 bases sitting between them. The CDR3 length is 16 residues. CDR3 nucleotide sequence: TGTGCCAGCAGCTCGGGTTATGGGGGGAGCAATCAGCCCCAGCATTTT. It specifies CASSSGYGGSNQPQHF.

A few counts support this clonotype. V is TRBV30 and J is TRBJ2-3; no reliable D call. Trimming removed 4 bases at V and 2 bases at J, with 13 bases between. The CDR3 extends over 14 amino acids. The germline gives CDR1 GTSNPN, CDR2 SVGIG (reference sequence). CDR3 in amino acids: CAWTGWGYTDTQYF. CDR3 nucleotide sequence: TGTGCCTGGACCGGATGGGGATACACAGATACGCAGTATTTT.

This clonotype was counted only a few times. The V gene is TRBV4-2, the J gene TRBJ2-7; D may be TRBD1 (7 bases). CDR1 LGHNA and CDR2 YNFKEQ come from the germline V gene. V was trimmed by 0 bases and J by 6 bases, leaving 15 bases between them. This CDR3 has 15 residues. CDR3 in amino acids: CASSQDARGAPEQYF. CDR3 nucleotides: TGTGCCAGCAGCCAAGATGCCAGGGGGGCGCCCGAGCAGTACTTC.

In its sample, this clonotype was seen a few times. V and J are TRBV5-1 and TRBJ1-3; tentative D call: TRBD1 (5 bases). This CDR3 comprises 15 residues. Trimming removed 1 base at V and 0 bases at J, with 8 bases between. The germline gives CDR1 SGHRS, CDR2 YFSETQ. CDR3: CASSLQGTSGNTIYF. In DNA form, the CDR3 reads TGCGCCAGCAGCTTGCAGGGTACCTCTGGAAACACCATATATTTT.

As for this clonotype: The junction departs from germline at one end; a sequencing error may be responsible. The chain joins TRBV7-8 to TRBJ1-5; the match to TRBD1 covers 12 bases. Germline CDR1 SGHVS, CDR2 FQNEAQ. This CDR3 is 15 amino acids long. The CDR3 nucleotides are TGTGCCAGCAGTTTAGGGGACAGGGGGCATCAGCCCCAGCATTTT. Translating it yields CASSLGDRGHQPQHF. Complete variable domain (other parts from reference TRBV7-8 and TRBJ1-5): GAGVSQSPRYKVAKRGQDVALRCDPISGHVSLFWYQQALGQGPEFLTYFQNEAQLDKSGLPSDRFFAERPEGSVSTLKIQRTQQEDSAVYLCASSLGDRGHQPQHFGDGTRLSIL.

V usage is TRBV3-1 and J usage is TRBJ1-2; 10 bases align to TRBD1. The V gene end was trimmed by 3 bases and the J gene end by 7 bases; junction bases not matched to a gene: 8. The CDR3 runs 15 residues. The V gene's germline CDR1 is LGHDT and CDR2 YNNKEL (reference sequence). CDR3 DNA: TGTGCCAGCAGCCAGCCGGGACAGGGGATGCGTGGCTACACCTTC. Protein: CASSQPGQGMRGYTF.

This clonotype came up a few times. The chain carries TRBV24-1 and TRBJ2-2; TRBD2 might be the D (5 bases). The V end was cut by 7 bases, the J end by 4 bases, with 9 bases between. Germline-derived CDR1 and CDR2 are KGHDR and SFDVKD. This CDR3 region has 13 residues. CDR3 in DNA: TGTGCCACCAGGGAGGTCGGCACCGGGGAGCTGTTTTTT. Its translation is CATREVGTGELFF.

V usage is TRBV7-6 and J usage is TRBJ2-7; D is tentatively TRBD1 or TRBD2 (5 bases each). Germline V CDR1 and CDR2: SGHVS, FNYEAQ. Trimming took off 5 bases at V and 6 bases at J, with 8 bases between the two ends. The CDR3 totals 11 residues. This CDR3 reads CASSGGGEQYF. CDR3 nucleotide sequence: TGTGCCAGCAGCGGGGGTGGCGAGCAGTACTTC.

The chain recombines TRBV4-3 with TRBJ2-7; D uncertain. V was trimmed by 4 bases and J by 1 base, leaving 11 bases between them. Germline V gene data show CDR1 as LGHNA and CDR2 as YSLEER. This CDR3 spans 14 amino acids. This CDR3 is CASSPSPGSYEQYF. The CDR3 DNA sequence: TGCGCCAGCAGCCCAAGCCCAGGTTCCTACGAGCAGTACTTC.